This T cell receptor beta chain derives from a study of persistence of HIV-infected CD4 T cells. The immunoSEQ assay was version 4, run in survey mode. Sequencing was performed with immunoSEQ multiplex PCR; in TCRdb, only in-frame clones are kept and a portion is missing. The sample gives 48,000 or so clones, over 70% of which show up once; around 3% is in the top ten. The germline V gene has CDR1 SGDLS and CDR2 YYNGEE. This CDR3 has 14 amino acids. Trimming removed 3 bases from V and 10 bases from J, with 17 bases in between. With respect to this clone: Antigen: not known.

Overall study findings and caveats: Compared with CD3/CD28-stimulated cells, CMV- and Gag-responding cells showed lower TCRbeta richness. TCR analyses could not target the rare provirus-carrying CMV-responding cells.

Lysates of CMV-infected fibroblasts at 10 ug/mL stimulated these cells. CD40L/CD69 double-negative CD45RO-high memory CD4+ T cells were collected. Adults with HIV-1 started suppressive ART while chronically infected. CD8-depleted PBMCs were stimulated 15 to 20 hours with anti-CD28/CD49d costimulation, CD40-blocking antibody and enfuvirtide. V is TRBV9 and J is TRBJ1-3; possibly TRBD1 for D (6 bases). The TCR comes from an adult man with HIV who was CMV-seropositive. The sequenced sample was CD4+ T cells sorted from PBMCs after roughly 17-hour stimulation, obtained from a patient who received antiretroviral therapy. The CDR3 coding sequence is TGTGCCAGCAGCGAGACCGGGACATCCCTAACCATATATTTT. As protein: CASSETGTSLTIYF.